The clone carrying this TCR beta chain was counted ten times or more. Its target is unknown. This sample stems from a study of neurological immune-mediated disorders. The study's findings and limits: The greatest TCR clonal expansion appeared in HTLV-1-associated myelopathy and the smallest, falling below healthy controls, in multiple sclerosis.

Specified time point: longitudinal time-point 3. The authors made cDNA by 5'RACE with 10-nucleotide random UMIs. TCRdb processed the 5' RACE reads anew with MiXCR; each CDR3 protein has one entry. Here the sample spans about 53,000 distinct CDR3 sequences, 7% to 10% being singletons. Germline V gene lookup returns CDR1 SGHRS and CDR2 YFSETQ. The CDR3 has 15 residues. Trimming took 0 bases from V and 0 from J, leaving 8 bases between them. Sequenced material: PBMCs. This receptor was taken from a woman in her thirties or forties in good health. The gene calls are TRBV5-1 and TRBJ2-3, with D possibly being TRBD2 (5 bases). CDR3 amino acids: CASSLELGSTDTQYF. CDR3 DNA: TGCGCCAGCAGCTTGGAACTAGGTAGCACAGATACGCAGTATTTT.